Included here is one T cell receptor beta chain sequence, with context. This sample stems from a study of long-term antiretroviral therapy in people with HIV. Samples held roughly 0.95-11 million cryopreserved PBMC, and DNA extraction followed. Germline CDR1 reads SGHDT; CDR2 reads YYEEEE. V was shortened by 4 bases and J by 4 bases, with 8 bases between the two germline ends. CDR3 size: 12 residues. Version v3.0 of the immunoSEQ assay ran at survey level. Produced via immunoSEQ multiplex PCR; TCRdb's table is partial and in-frame only. The data contain 25,000 to 35,000 clones, approximately 96% of them singletons.

The rearrangement uses TRBV5-6 and TRBJ2-5; D ambiguous. The material was unsorted PBMCs, obtained around 6.6 years after starting antiretroviral therapy. This receptor was taken from a young man with HIV. CDR3 sequence (DNA): TGTGCCAGCAGCACTCCCCCAGAGACCCAGTACTTC. It translates to CASSTPPETQYF.